This record concerns one TCR beta chain sequence. As yet, its antigen is unknown. Healthy donors had no documented immune events, such as infections, while sampled. The data were taken from a study of identifying expanded T cells in peripheral blood. Whole-study findings and limits: Variance in clone template counts between approximately 2-week samples significantly increased with total template count across all healthy donors.

Measured with immunoSEQ multiplex PCR; TCRdb has only the in-frame clones, and not every one. The sample has around 66,000 clones; 70% to 90% are singletons. Between the trimmed V and J ends, which lost 6 bases and 7 bases, there was a span of 12 bases. Germline loops: CDR1 SQVTM, CDR2 ANQGSEA. CDR3 length equals 12 residues. The source of this sequence is a person aged 18 to 70 in good health. Source material: blood. The chain carries TRBV29-1 and TRBJ2-2; D is uncertain. CDR3 residues: CSVGDPYGELFF. DNA for the CDR3: TGCAGCGTCGGTGACCCTTACGGGGAGCTGTTTTTT.